The clone carrying this T cell receptor beta chain occurred once. What it binds is not known. The length of the CDR3 is 14 residues. In germline, CDR1 is SGHRS, CDR2 YFSETQ. Trimming took 4 bases from V and 3 from J; bases not matched to a gene: 6. Using immunoSEQ multiplex PCR, the repertoire was profiled, and TCRdb retains in-frame clones only, with some absent. The table shows tens of thousands of clones, with 89% occurring only once. The source of the sample is a study of graft-versus-host responses after intestinal transplantation. The gene calls are TRBV5-1 and TRBJ2-5, with TRBD1 identical over 7 bases. The source was unstimulated CD4+ T cells sorted from spleen or lymph node cells, collected before transplant. The sequence came from a human donor who was the organ donor for an intestinal transplant. Written as DNA, the CDR3 is TGCGCCAGCAGCGCCGGGACAGCGAAAGAGACCCAGTACTTC. Translated, it gives CASSAGTAKETQYF.